These 3 T cell receptor beta chains share one sample of origin, sequenced in a study of read filtering for tumor transcriptome and immune sequencing. From about 400 ng of RNA, a library with molecular barcoded alpha/delta and beta/gamma adaptors was made. TCRdb called the reads again in MiXCR, with one record for every CDR3 protein. The data contain 20,000 to 25,000 distinct CDR3 sequences, roughly 15% of them singletons. Sequenced material: a population of CD138-negative cells sorted from bone marrow. Receptors originate from a donor at least 40 years old with multiple myeloma.

This clonotype turned up a few times. A far larger clone is just one base off, so this is likely a read error. J is TRBJ2-3 and V is TRBV12-3 or TRBV12-4; no clear D. The CDR3 loop spans 11 amino acids. V was cut by 0 bases and J by 10 bases, with 5 bases left in between. The CDR3 sequence: CASSLADAQYF. DNA of the CDR3: TGTGCCAGCAGTTTAGCGGATGCGCAGTATTTT.

On this clonotype: A read error is possible here, since a much larger clone lies one base away. The chain recombines TRBV24-1 with TRBJ2-2; no clear D. The CDR3 sequence is 14 residues long. Germline loops: CDR1 KGHDR, CDR2 SFDVKD. The chain's CDR3 is CAASPRLPTGELFF. In nucleotides, the CDR3 is TGTGCCGCCAGTCCCCGACTTCCGACCGGGGAGCTGTTTTTT.

There are a few counts of this clonotype. This likely traces to a read error, being one base from a far larger clone. The chain links TRBV7-2 to TRBJ2-3; possibly TRBD1 for D (7 bases). Per germline, CDR1 SGHTA and CDR2 FQGNSA. Trimming left V 4 bases short and J 2 bases short, with 16 bases between. The CDR3 covers 16 residues. For the CDR3, the DNA is TGTGCCAGCAGCTGGGGCGGGGACAGCAACACAGATACGCAGTATTTT. Translated, it gives CASSWGGDSNTDTQYF.